The T cell receptor beta chain under discussion was sequenced for a study of cytomegalovirus exposure and HLA in healthy donors. Findings and limits, study-wide: Associated with cytomegalovirus, according to the listing, were some 180 TCR beta chains. Later genetic work tied a missense DCLRE1C variant to beta-chain V and J trimming.

Primers: 60 Vbeta forward and 13 Jbeta reverse. Produced via immunoSEQ multiplex PCR; TCRdb's table is partial and in-frame only. The sample includes roughly 100,000 clones, around 72% seen only once; the top ten take about 5.3%. The CDR3 has 14 residues. CDR1 is SGHTA, CDR2 FQGNSA, per germline. V dropped 5 bases and J dropped 4; count of bases not matched to a gene: 4. On this clone itself: Its specificity is not known.

The TCR comes from a male donor in good health and CMV-seronegative. V gene TRBV7-2 combines with J gene TRBJ2-7; TRBD2 matches at 11 bases. Sequencing input: PBMCs. CDR3 coding DNA: TGTGCCAGCAGCACGACTAGCGGGATATACGAGCAGTACTTC. It is translated as CASSTTSGIYEQYF.